This T cell receptor beta chain was retrieved from a study of blood T cell repertoires in COVID-19. Study in general: The United States, Italy and Spain were the sources of the acute and convalescent COVID-19 samples. PBMCs, B-cell-depleted T cells, or T cells were the source of the cDNA or gDNA that made up the material.

After removal of 4 bases from V and 14 bases from J, the junction contained 8 bases not matched to a gene. Germline CDR1 LGHNA, CDR2 YSLEER. The CDR3 consists of 12 residues. Libraries were prepared by immunoSEQ multiplex PCR; TCRdb keeps only in-frame clonotypes and omits some of them. The data contain 130,000 to 150,000 clones, over 75% of them seen just once; the ten biggest clones take up more than 1%. The chain carries TRBV4-3 and TRBJ2-1; the match to TRBD1 covers 7 bases. Sequenced material: PBMCs or T cells enriched from blood (not recorded which). The receptor comes from a woman in her twenties or thirties with acute COVID-19. The CDR3 DNA follows: TGCGCCAGCAGCCCCGCCAAGACAGGGAAGTTCTTC. It is translated as CASSPAKTGKFF.